The sequence of this TCR beta chain was determined in a study of cytomegalovirus exposure and HLA in healthy donors. Study findings and constraints: An apparent linkage of common viral pathogens to several of the most significant clusters emerged in a later analysis.

This CDR3 has 18 amino acids. For this clone: Its antigen is not known.

Primers: 60 Vbeta forward and 13 Jbeta reverse. TCRdb's table, derived via immunoSEQ multiplex PCR, lists solely in-frame clones and lacks some. The profile covers 110,000 to 150,000 clones, with 80% to 85% appearing a single time and roughly 1.2% taken by the ten largest. Material: PBMCs. V gene TRBV21-1 combines with J gene TRBJ2-1; the DNA was not used to check the table's D call, TRBD2. TRBV21-1 is assigned pseudogene status. The sequence derives from a male donor in good health and CMV-seropositive. The CDR3 is CASSKAILAGGSNNEQFF. The CDR3 DNA follows: TGTGCCAGCAGCAAAGCGATACTAGCGGGAGGATCTAACAATGAGCAGTTCTTC.